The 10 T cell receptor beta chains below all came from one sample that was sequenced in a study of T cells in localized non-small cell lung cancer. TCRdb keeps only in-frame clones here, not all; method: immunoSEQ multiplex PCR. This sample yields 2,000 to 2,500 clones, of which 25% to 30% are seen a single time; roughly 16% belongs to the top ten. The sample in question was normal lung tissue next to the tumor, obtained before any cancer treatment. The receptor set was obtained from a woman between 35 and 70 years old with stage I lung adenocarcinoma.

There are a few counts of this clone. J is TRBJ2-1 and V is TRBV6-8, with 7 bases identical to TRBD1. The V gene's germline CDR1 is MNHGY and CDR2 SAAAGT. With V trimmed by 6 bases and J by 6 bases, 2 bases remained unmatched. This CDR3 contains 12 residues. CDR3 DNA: TGTGCCAGCAGCAACAGGGGCAATGAGCAGTTCTTC. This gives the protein CASSNRGNEQFF.

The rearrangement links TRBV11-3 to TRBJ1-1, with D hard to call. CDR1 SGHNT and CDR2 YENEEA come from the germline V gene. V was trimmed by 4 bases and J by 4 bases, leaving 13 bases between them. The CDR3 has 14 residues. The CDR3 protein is CASSWSRVATEAFF. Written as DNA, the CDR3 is TGTGCCAGCAGCTGGAGTAGGGTTGCCACTGAAGCTTTCTTT.

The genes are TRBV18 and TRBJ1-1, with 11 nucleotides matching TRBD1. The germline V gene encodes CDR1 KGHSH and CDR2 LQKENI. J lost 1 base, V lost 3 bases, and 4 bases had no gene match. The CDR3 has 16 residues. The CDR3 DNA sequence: TGTGCCAGCTCACCTCGGGACAGGGGGTCGAACACTGAAGCTTTCTTT. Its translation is CASSPRDRGSNTEAFF.

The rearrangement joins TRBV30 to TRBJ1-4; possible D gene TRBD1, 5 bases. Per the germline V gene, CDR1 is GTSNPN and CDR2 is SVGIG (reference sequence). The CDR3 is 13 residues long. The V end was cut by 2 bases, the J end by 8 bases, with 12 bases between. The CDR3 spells CAWSKQVQEKLFF. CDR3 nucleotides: TGTGCCTGGAGTAAACAGGTCCAGGAAAAACTGTTTTTT.

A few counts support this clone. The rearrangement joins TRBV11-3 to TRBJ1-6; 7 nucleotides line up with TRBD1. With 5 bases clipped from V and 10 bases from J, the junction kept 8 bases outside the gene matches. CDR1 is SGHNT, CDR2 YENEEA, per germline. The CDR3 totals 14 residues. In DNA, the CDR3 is TGTGCCAGCAGCGATGGACAGGTCGGCTCACCCCTCCACTTT. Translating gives CASSDGQVGSPLHF.

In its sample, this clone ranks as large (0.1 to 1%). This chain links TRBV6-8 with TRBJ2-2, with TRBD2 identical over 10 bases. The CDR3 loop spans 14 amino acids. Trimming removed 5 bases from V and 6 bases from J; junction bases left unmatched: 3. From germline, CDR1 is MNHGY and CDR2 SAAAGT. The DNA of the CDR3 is TGTGCCAGCAGTCAGCGGGGGGGCCCCGGGGAGCTGTTTTTT. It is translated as CASSQRGGPGELFF.

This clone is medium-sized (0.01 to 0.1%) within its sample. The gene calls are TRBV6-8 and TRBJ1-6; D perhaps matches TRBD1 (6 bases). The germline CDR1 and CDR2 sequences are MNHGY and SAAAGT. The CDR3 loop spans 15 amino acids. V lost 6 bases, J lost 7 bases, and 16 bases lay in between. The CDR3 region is CASRERGTDNSPLHF. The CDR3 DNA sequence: TGTGCCAGCAGGGAGAGGGGGACCGACAATTCACCCCTCCACTTT.

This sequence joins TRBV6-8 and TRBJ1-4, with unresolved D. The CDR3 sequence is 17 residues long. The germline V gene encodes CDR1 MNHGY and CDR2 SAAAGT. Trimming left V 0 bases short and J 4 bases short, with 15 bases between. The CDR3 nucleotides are TGTGCCAGCAGTTACTCGAAGAGGGCCCTATTTAATGAAAAACTGTTTTTT. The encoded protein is CASSYSKRALFNEKLFF.

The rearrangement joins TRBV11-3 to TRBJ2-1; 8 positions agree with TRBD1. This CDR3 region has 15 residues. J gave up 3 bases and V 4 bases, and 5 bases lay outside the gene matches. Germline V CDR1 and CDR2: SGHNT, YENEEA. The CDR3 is CASSSRGTGYNEQFF. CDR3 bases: TGTGCCAGCAGCTCTAGAGGGACAGGCTACAATGAGCAGTTCTTC. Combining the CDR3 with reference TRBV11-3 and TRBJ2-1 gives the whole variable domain EAGVVQSPRYKIIEKKQPVAFWCNPISGHNTLYWYLQNLGQGPELLIRYENEEAVDDSQLPKDRFSAERLKGVDSTLKIQPAELGDSAVYLCASSSRGTGYNEQFFGPGTRLTVL.

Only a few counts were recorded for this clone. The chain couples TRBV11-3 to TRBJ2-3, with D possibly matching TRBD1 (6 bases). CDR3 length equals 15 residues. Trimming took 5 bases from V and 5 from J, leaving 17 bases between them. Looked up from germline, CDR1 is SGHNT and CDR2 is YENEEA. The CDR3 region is CASSLTGLGGDTQYF. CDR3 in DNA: TGTGCCAGCAGCCTGACAGGCCTAGGGGGAGATACGCAGTATTTT.